A selection of T cell receptor beta chains follows, all from one sample in a study of blood T cell repertoires in COVID-19. The assay was immunoSEQ multiplex PCR, and TCRdb's table has in-frame clones only and misses some. The data contain 250,000 to 350,000 clones, almost 90% of them singletons. Sequencing input: PBMCs or T cells enriched from blood (not recorded which). The receptors shown here come from a woman aged 18-35 years with acute COVID-19. Both conserved end residues are part of each CDR3. Each record gives: CDR3 DNA, CDR3 protein, J gene, D gene, clone size, V gene, CDR3 length. A D gene is named only where the DNA matches it firmly. A row's size may be missing; if present it is once, few, many or a size class.

DNA: TGTGCCAGCAGCTCCACCGGGACAGGGGCCAATGAGCAGTTCTTC
CDR3: CASSSTGTGANEQFF
J: TRBJ2-1
D: TRBD1
size: NA
V: TRBV7-2
length: 15

DNA: TGTGCCAGCAGCCCTACAGGGCATCAGCGGGAGGTCCTCTACAATGAGCAGTTCTTC
CDR3: CASSPTGHQREVLYNEQFF
J: TRBJ2-1
D: TRBD2
size: NA
V: TRBV11-2
length: 19

DNA: TGTGCCAGCAGCCCCCTGTATGCGGGTACCTCCTACAATGAGCAGTTCTTC
CDR3: CASSPLYAGTSYNEQFF
J: TRBJ2-1
D: NA
size: NA
V: TRBV3-1/TRBV3-2
length: 17

DNA: TGTGCCAGCAGCGCCAGGGTGGACACTGAAGCTTTCTTT
CDR3: CASSARVDTEAFF
J: TRBJ1-1
D: NA
size: NA
V: TRBV7-9
length: 13

DNA: TGTGCCACCAGTGATTTAACAGGACTAGCGGGAGTAACAGATACGCAGTATTTT
CDR3: CATSDLTGLAGVTDTQYF
J: TRBJ2-3
D: TRBD2
size: NA
V: TRBV24-1
length: 18

DNA: TGTGCCATCAGTGAGATTAGGTTCTCGGGAGGGCCCTACGAGCAGTACTTC
CDR3: CAISEIRFSGGPYEQYF
J: TRBJ2-7
D: TRBD2
size: NA
V: TRBV10-3
length: 17

DNA: TGTGCCATCACTGAACGGGAGTCCTACGAGCAGTACTTC
CDR3: CAITERESYEQYF
J: TRBJ2-7
D: NA
size: NA
V: TRBV10-3
length: 13

DNA: TGTGCCAGCAGCTTACACAGGGTCGGCGGGGAGCTGTTTTTT
CDR3: CASSLHRVGGELFF
J: TRBJ2-2
D: NA
size: NA
V: TRBV7-8
length: 14

DNA: TGTGCCAGCAGTGGGGGGAGCGGGAGGCCTCCTTACGAGCAGTACTTC
CDR3: CASSGGSGRPPYEQYF
J: TRBJ2-7
D: TRBD2
size: NA
V: TRBV25-1
length: 16

DNA: TGCGCCAGCAGCTTAGGGACAGTCGAGACCCAGTACTTC
CDR3: CASSLGTVETQYF
J: TRBJ2-5
D: TRBD1
size: NA
V: TRBV5-1
length: 13

DNA: TGTGCCAGCAGCTTAAGGGGCTGGCATTACACGGGAGATACGCAGTATTTT
CDR3: CASSLRGWHYTGDTQYF
J: TRBJ2-3
D: NA
size: NA
V: TRBV28
length: 17

DNA: TGTGCCAGTAGTATTTCGGGAAATTCCGGTGGGCAGTACTTC
CDR3: CASSISGNSGGQYF
J: TRBJ2-7
D: NA
size: NA
V: TRBV19
length: 14

DNA: TGTGCCACCAGCACGGAGGTCAGCCTCAATTCACCCCTCCACTTT
CDR3: CATSTEVSLNSPLHF
J: TRBJ1-6
D: NA
size: NA
V: TRBV15
length: 15

DNA: TGTGCCAGCAGTTTATCGACAGGGGGCTACGAGCAGTACTTC
CDR3: CASSLSTGGYEQYF
J: TRBJ2-7
D: TRBD1
size: NA
V: TRBV27
length: 14

DNA: TGTGCCAGCCTTCGCACAGGGGGCTGCAATCAGCCCCAGCATTTT
CDR3: CASLRTGGCNQPQHF
J: TRBJ1-5
D: NA
size: NA
V: TRBV21-1
length: 15

DNA: TGTGCCAGCAGTGACGTTCAGGGTTACCGTAACTATGGCTACACCTTC
CDR3: CASSDVQGYRNYGYTF
J: TRBJ1-2
D: NA
size: NA
V: TRBV6-4
length: 16

DNA: TGCGCCAGCAGCCGCGGGACTAGCTTATACAATGAGCAGTTCTTC
CDR3: CASSRGTSLYNEQFF
J: TRBJ2-1
D: TRBD2
size: NA
V: TRBV4-3
length: 15

DNA: TGTGCCAGCTCACCATTCTCGACAGGGGGCCAGGGTTACAGCAATCAGCCCCAGCATTTT
CDR3: CASSPFSTGGQGYSNQPQHF
J: TRBJ1-5
D: TRBD1
size: NA
V: TRBV18
length: 20

DNA: TGTGCCAGCAGTTTTGACAGGGCCTACGAGCAGTACTTC
CDR3: CASSFDRAYEQYF
J: TRBJ2-7
D: TRBD1
size: NA
V: TRBV7-9
length: 13

DNA: TGCGCCAGCAGCCAAGTTGGCTGGGTCGGGGGAGCTTTCTTT
CDR3: CASSQVGWVGGAFF
J: TRBJ1-1
D: NA
size: NA
V: TRBV4-1
length: 14

DNA: TGTGCCAGCAGCAAAACTAGCGGGAGACGGGATGAGCAGTTCTTC
CDR3: CASSKTSGRRDEQFF
J: TRBJ2-1
D: TRBD2
size: NA
V: TRBV11-1
length: 15

DNA: TGCGCCAGCAGCTTACCCAGGACAGGGGGAGGTGGCTACACCTTC
CDR3: CASSLPRTGGGGYTF
J: TRBJ1-2
D: TRBD1
size: NA
V: TRBV5-1
length: 15

DNA: TGTGCCAGCCAGGGACAGGCGGGGTATGGCTACACCTTC
CDR3: CASQGQAGYGYTF
J: TRBJ1-2
D: TRBD1
size: few
V: TRBV19
length: 13

DNA: TGTGCCAGCAGCGTAGACGGCCGGGGTAGGTTCGAAACTGAAGCTTTCTTT
CDR3: CASSVDGRGRFETEAFF
J: TRBJ1-1
D: NA
size: once
V: TRBV9
length: 17

DNA: TGTGCCAGCAGCGCGACAGGGATAAGCACCGGGGAGCTGTTTTTT
CDR3: CASSATGISTGELFF
J: TRBJ2-2
D: TRBD1
size: NA
V: TRBV7-6
length: 15

DNA: TGTGCCTGGAATATCCCCCCAGATACGCAGTATTTT
CDR3: CAWNIPPDTQYF
J: TRBJ2-3
D: NA
size: NA
V: TRBV30
length: 12

DNA: TGTGCCAGTAACAAACAGGGGGCCTTCGGTGAGCAGTTCTTC
CDR3: CASNKQGAFGEQFF
J: TRBJ2-1
D: TRBD1
size: NA
V: TRBV19
length: 14

DNA: TGTGCCACCAGTGAGCACCAAATAGCGGGAGGTGTCGGGGAGCTGTTTTTT
CDR3: CATSEHQIAGGVGELFF
J: TRBJ2-2
D: TRBD2
size: NA
V: TRBV24-1
length: 17

DNA: TGTGCCAGCAGTCCCAGGGGCGAGTTCTATGGCTACACCTTC
CDR3: CASSPRGEFYGYTF
J: TRBJ1-2
D: NA
size: NA
V: TRBV6-2/TRBV6-3
length: 14

DNA: TGCGCCAGCAGCTCGCGACTGGGACTAGCGGGAGAGGGGACCCAGTACTTC
CDR3: CASSSRLGLAGEGTQYF
J: TRBJ2-5
D: TRBD2
size: NA
V: TRBV5-1
length: 17

DNA: TGTGCCAGTAGTATAGTTGGGGCGTCAAACATTCAGTACTTC
CDR3: CASSIVGASNIQYF
J: TRBJ2-4
D: NA
size: NA
V: TRBV19
length: 14

DNA: TGCGCCAGCAGCCAAGTTATAGGGGAATCCTACGAGCAGTACTTC
CDR3: CASSQVIGESYEQYF
J: TRBJ2-7
D: NA
size: NA
V: TRBV4-3
length: 15

DNA: TGTGCCAGCAGTCCTATAGCGGGACCGTACAATGAGCAGTTCTTC
CDR3: CASSPIAGPYNEQFF
J: TRBJ2-1
D: TRBD2
size: NA
V: TRBV6-5
length: 15

DNA: TGTGCCAGCAGCTTCAGGGAGAGGGGGGGAATCACAGATACGCAGTATTTT
CDR3: CASSFRERGGITDTQYF
J: TRBJ2-3
D: NA
size: NA
V: TRBV13
length: 17

DNA: TGTGCCAGCTCACAAGACATTGCGGGGAGTGAAAAACTGTTTTTT
CDR3: CASSQDIAGSEKLFF
J: TRBJ1-4
D: NA
size: once
V: TRBV18
length: 15

DNA: TGTGCCAGCAGTTTCCCGCCCCTAGGCAATGAGCAGTTCTTC
CDR3: CASSFPPLGNEQFF
J: TRBJ2-1
D: NA
size: once
V: TRBV28
length: 14

DNA: TGTGCCAGCAGCTTAGACCCAAGCGGGAGGTTGGCAGATACGCAGTATTTT
CDR3: CASSLDPSGRLADTQYF
J: TRBJ2-3
D: TRBD2
size: NA
V: TRBV7-8
length: 17

DNA: TGTGCCTCAGGGGTAGGACAGGGGGCCGGTGGCTACACCTTC
CDR3: CASGVGQGAGGYTF
J: TRBJ1-2
D: TRBD1
size: NA
V: TRBV30
length: 14

DNA: TGTGCCACTCAGGACGGGAGGTCCTACAATGAGCAGTTCTTC
CDR3: CATQDGRSYNEQFF
J: TRBJ2-1
D: TRBD2
size: NA
V: TRBV19
length: 14

DNA: TGTGCCAGTAGTGGAGGGACTAGCGGTCACTACAATGAGCAGTTCTTC
CDR3: CASSGGTSGHYNEQFF
J: TRBJ2-1
D: TRBD2
size: NA
V: TRBV19
length: 16

DNA: TGCGCCAGCAGCCAAGGGACAGTCTCCTACAATGAGCAGTTCTTC
CDR3: CASSQGTVSYNEQFF
J: TRBJ2-1
D: NA
size: NA
V: TRBV4-3
length: 15

DNA: TGTGCCAGCAGTCGCTCCTACGAGCAGTACTTC
CDR3: CASSRSYEQYF
J: TRBJ2-7
D: NA
size: NA
V: TRBV6-2/TRBV6-3
length: 11

DNA: TGTGCCAGCAGCTTATCAGTAGCGGGAGCTTTAGAGACCCAGTACTTC
CDR3: CASSLSVAGALETQYF
J: TRBJ2-5
D: TRBD2
size: NA
V: TRBV13
length: 16

DNA: TGTGCCAGCAGTGCGGACAGGGGGCTGACGAACACTGAAGCTTTCTTT
CDR3: CASSADRGLTNTEAFF
J: TRBJ1-1
D: TRBD1
size: NA
V: TRBV25-1
length: 16

DNA: TGTGCCAGCAGTTACTCGAAAACAGGCCTGAACACTGAAGCTTTCTTT
CDR3: CASSYSKTGLNTEAFF
J: TRBJ1-1
D: NA
size: NA
V: TRBV6-5
length: 16

DNA: TGTGCCAGCAGCGACGGACTAGCGGGAGGTACGCAGTATTTT
CDR3: CASSDGLAGGTQYF
J: TRBJ2-3
D: TRBD2
size: NA
V: TRBV7-3
length: 14

DNA: TGTGCCAGCAGTTACAACAGGTCCCCTCCCACTGAAGCTTTCTTT
CDR3: CASSYNRSPPTEAFF
J: TRBJ1-1
D: NA
size: NA
V: TRBV6-5
length: 15

DNA: TGTGCCAGCAGTTTACCGGGACTAGACTACAATGAGCAGTTCTTC
CDR3: CASSLPGLDYNEQFF
J: TRBJ2-1
D: TRBD2
size: once
V: TRBV27
length: 15

DNA: TGTGCCAGTAGTATAGTGGGCTCTCGGGCCAAAAACATTCAGTACTTC
CDR3: CASSIVGSRAKNIQYF
J: TRBJ2-4
D: NA
size: NA
V: TRBV19
length: 16

DNA: TGTGCCAGCAGCTTACGGTCTCGAGGGAGTTTCTCAGATACGCAGTATTTT
CDR3: CASSLRSRGSFSDTQYF
J: TRBJ2-3
D: NA
size: NA
V: TRBV7-2
length: 17

DNA: TGTGCCAGCAGCTTATGGCCAGGGGGTGCCTACGAGCAGTACTTC
CDR3: CASSLWPGGAYEQYF
J: TRBJ2-7
D: TRBD1
size: NA
V: TRBV7-2
length: 15

DNA: TGTGCCACCAGCAGAGGAGTGGACGGGAGCAGGTACGAGCAGTACTTC
CDR3: CATSRGVDGSRYEQYF
J: TRBJ2-7
D: NA
size: once
V: TRBV15
length: 16

DNA: TGTGCCAGCAGCCGGGGGCGGGAGAGGCAGTATTTT
CDR3: CASSRGRERQYF
J: TRBJ2-3
D: NA
size: NA
V: TRBV3-1/TRBV3-2
length: 12

DNA: TGTGCCAGCACCGAACAGGGGAACACCGGGGAGCTGTTTTTT
CDR3: CASTEQGNTGELFF
J: TRBJ2-2
D: NA
size: once
V: TRBV7-2
length: 14

DNA: TGTGCCAGCAGTAGTATAGCGGGACAGGGGGGAGATCAGCCCCAGCATTTT
CDR3: CASSSIAGQGGDQPQHF
J: TRBJ1-5
D: TRBD1
size: NA
V: TRBV28
length: 17